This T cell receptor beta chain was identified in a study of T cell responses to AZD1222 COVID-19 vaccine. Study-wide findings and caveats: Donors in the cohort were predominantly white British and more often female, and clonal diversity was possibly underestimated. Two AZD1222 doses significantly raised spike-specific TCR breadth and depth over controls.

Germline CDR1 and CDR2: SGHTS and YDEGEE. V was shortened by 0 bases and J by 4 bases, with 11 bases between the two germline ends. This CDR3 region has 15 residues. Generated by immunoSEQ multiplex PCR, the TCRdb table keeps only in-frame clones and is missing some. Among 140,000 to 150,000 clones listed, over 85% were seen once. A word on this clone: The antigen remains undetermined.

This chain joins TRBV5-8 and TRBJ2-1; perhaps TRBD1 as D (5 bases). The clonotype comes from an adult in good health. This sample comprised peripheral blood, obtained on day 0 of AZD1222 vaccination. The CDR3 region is CASSLEGFKYNEQFF. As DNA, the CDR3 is TGTGCCAGCAGCTTGGAGGGGTTTAAGTACAATGAGCAGTTCTTC.